What follows are 26 T cell receptor beta chains derived from one specimen sequenced in a study of identical twins. TCRdb ran MiXCR on the 5' RACE reads and lists one entry per CDR3 protein. The sample gives about 220,000 distinct CDR3 sequences, 7.5% of which show up once; less than 2% is in the top ten. The same sample was also used in a study of yellow fever vaccine responses in identical twins.

The specimen was memory (CD45RO+) T cells sorted from blood. The origin of the receptors is a woman aged 18-35 years in good health.

Only one count was recorded for this clonotype. CDR3 residues: CAWSSGFSYEQYF. CDR3 in DNA: TGTGCCTGGAGTTCTGGATTTAGCTACGAGCAGTACTTC. The V and J genes are TRBV30 and TRBJ2-7, with D uncertain. CDR1 and CDR2 from the germline V gene are GTSNPN and SVGIG (reference sequence). The CDR3 covers 13 residues. Between the trimmed V and J ends, which lost 2 bases and 3 bases, there was a span of 11 bases.

This clonotype was seen a few times. This chain links TRBV28 with TRBJ2-3, with 8 bases identical to TRBD1. Germline V gene data show CDR1 as MDHEN and CDR2 as SYDVKM. There are 16 residues in the CDR3. The trim removed 4 bases at V and 1 base at J, leaving 7 bases unmatched. CDR3 protein: CASSSQDRVGTDTQYF. Written as DNA, the CDR3 is TGTGCCAGCAGTTCTCAGGACAGGGTGGGCACAGATACGCAGTATTTT.

This clonotype was found a few times. The rearrangement links TRBV5-1 to TRBJ1-2, with 9 positions matching TRBD1. The V segment lost 0 bases and the J segment 7 bases; nucleotides outside the gene matches: 16. This CDR3 is built from 18 residues. CDR1 and CDR2 from the germline V gene are SGHRS and YFSETQ. CDR3 coding DNA: TGCGCCAGCAGCTTGGGTTGGGACAGGGACCACCCAACTAGTGGCTACACCTTC. This sequence encodes CASSLGWDRDHPTSGYTF.

This clonotype has a handful of counts. The rearrangement uses TRBV6-2 or TRBV6-3 and TRBJ2-7, with a possible D match to TRBD1 (5 bases). The CDR3 has 12 residues. Germline CDR1 is MNHEY and CDR2 is SVGEGT. The V end was cut by 0 bases, the J end by 6 bases, with 6 bases between. The CDR3 here is CASSYSRGEQYF. CDR3 DNA: TGTGCCAGCAGTTACTCAAGGGGCGAGCAGTACTTC.

This clonotype showed up many times. This chain connects TRBV5-1 to TRBJ2-2; D is uncertain. Germline V gene data show CDR1 as SGHRS and CDR2 as YFSETQ. With 4 bases removed from V and 0 bases from J, the gap between germline ends came to 10 bases. CDR3 length: 15 amino acids. CDR3 loop: CASSQRTPNTGELFF. CDR3 sequence (DNA): TGCGCCAGCAGCCAAAGGACCCCGAACACCGGGGAGCTGTTTTTT.

This clonotype has a handful of counts. The V and J genes are TRBV6-1 and TRBJ2-2; 10 bases map to TRBD2. Trimming at V came to 11 bases and at J to 2 bases, leaving 11 bases not matched to a gene. There are 16 residues in the CDR3. CDR1 and CDR2 (germline): MNHNS, SASEGT. The CDR3: CASAGLAGVNTGELFF. CDR3 sequence (DNA): TGTGCCTCCGCCGGGCTAGCGGGGGTTAACACCGGGGAGCTGTTTTTT.

The rearrangement joins TRBV20-1 to TRBJ2-7, with TRBD1 as a possible D gene (6 bases). Deletions cut 3 bases from V and 3 bases from J, with 12 bases between. Germline CDR1 reads DFQATT; CDR2 reads SNEGSKA (reference sequence). The CDR3 is 13 residues long. In nucleotides, the CDR3 is TGCAGTGCTAGGTCGGTACAGGGCTACGAGCAGTACTTC. Translation: CSARSVQGYEQYF.

This clonotype was counted only a few times. The chain links TRBV3-1 to TRBJ2-4, with 7 nucleotides matching TRBD2. The CDR3 runs to 15 residues. Unmatched junction bases numbered 7, after V lost 5 bases and J lost 3 bases. Germline V gene data show CDR1 as LGHDT and CDR2 as YNNKEL (reference sequence). CDR3 sequence: CASSWGGLGKNIQYF. CDR3 coding DNA: TGTGCCAGCAGCTGGGGGGGATTGGGCAAAAACATTCAGTACTTC.

This clonotype was seen only a few times. The V call is TRBV28, the J call TRBJ1-2; D gene uncertain. The germline CDR1 and CDR2 sequences are MDHEN and SYDVKM. The V end lost 6 bases, the J end lost 1 base, and 9 bases lay between the germline ends. The CDR3 length is 13 residues. CDR3 residues: CASSPTDNYGYTF. The CDR3 DNA follows: TGTGCCAGCAGCCCCACAGATAACTATGGCTACACCTTC.

This clonotype was seen a few times. The rearrangement joins TRBV20-1 to TRBJ1-2, with 7 bases that match TRBD1. Germline trimming cut 1 base from V and 5 bases from J; bases unmatched to any gene: 13. The CDR3 runs 16 residues. CDR1 and CDR2 from the germline V gene are DFQATT and SNEGSKA (reference sequence). The CDR3 DNA is TGCAGTGCTAGAGGCACCCGGGACAGCCCTACGTATGGCTACACCTTC. This encodes CSARGTRDSPTYGYTF.

The V gene is TRBV10-1, the J gene TRBJ2-1, with a weak D call TRBD1 (6 bases). Germline CDR1 WNHNN, CDR2 SYGVQD (reference sequence). The CDR3 covers 16 residues. V shed 0 bases and J shed 4 bases, with 13 bases lying between them. Here the CDR3 reads CASSESLQGTYNEQFF. CDR3 DNA sequence: TGCGCCAGCAGTGAGTCGTTACAGGGAACATACAATGAGCAGTTCTTC.

This clonotype was picked up many times. This chain joins TRBV4-3 and TRBJ2-1; TRBD2 matches at 8 bases. The V gene's germline CDR1 is LGHNA and CDR2 YSLEER. The CDR3 sequence is 16 residues long. With V trimmed by 0 bases and J by 1 base, 2 bases remained unmatched. CDR3 region: CASSQEAGGSYNEQFF. CDR3 DNA: TGCGCCAGCAGCCAAGAGGCGGGGGGTTCCTACAATGAGCAGTTCTTC.

Details on this clonotype: A single base separates this from a much larger clone, so it may be a read error. The rearrangement uses TRBV20-1 and TRBJ1-5; weak D call: TRBD1 (5 bases). CDR1 and CDR2 from the germline V gene are DFQATT and SNEGSKA (reference sequence). The CDR3 contains 13 residues. The CDR3 loop is CSARDRVNQPLHF. The CDR3 DNA follows: TGCAGTGCTAGAGACAGGGTCAATCAGCCCCTGCATTTT.

This clonotype was seen many times. The chain recombines TRBV7-9 with TRBJ2-2; D perhaps matches TRBD1 (5 bases). Germline V lookup: CDR1 SEHNR, CDR2 FQNEAQ (reference sequence). The CDR3 sequence is 15 residues long. Trimming shortened V by 2 bases and J by 3 bases, and 10 bases separated the two germline ends. The CDR3 is CASSLLSGYTGELFF. The CDR3 region has the DNA TGTGCCAGCAGCTTATTGTCAGGGTACACCGGGGAGCTGTTTTTT.

This clonotype showed up just a few times. This sequence joins TRBV6-1 and TRBJ2-4, with D unclear. Trimming pared 6 bases from V and 2 bases from J, leaving 14 bases between. Germline CDR1 is MNHNS and CDR2 is SASEGT. This CDR3 region has 15 residues. The CDR3: CASRIGLGSKNIQYF. CDR3 nucleotide sequence: TGTGCCAGCAGGATTGGTTTGGGGTCCAAAAACATTCAGTACTTC.

This clonotype was observed many times. The chain links TRBV3-1 to TRBJ2-5; 9 bases are a match to TRBD1. V lost 5 bases to trimming and J lost 3 bases; unmatched junction nucleotides: 4. CDR1 and CDR2 (germline): LGHDT, YNNKEL (reference sequence). The CDR3 consists of 14 residues. In DNA, the CDR3 is TGTGCCAGCAGCAACCGGGACAGGGAAGAGACCCAGTACTTC. Translated: CASSNRDREETQYF.

This chain links TRBV7-2 with TRBJ2-1; 11 bases are a match to TRBD2. This CDR3 is built from 15 residues. Germline CDR1 and CDR2: SGHTA and FQGNSA. The junction had 2 bases not matched to a gene; V was cut back by 3 bases and J by 4 bases. The CDR3 region is CASSFGTSGYNEQFF. The CDR3 nucleotides read TGTGCCAGCAGCTTTGGGACTAGCGGTTACAATGAGCAGTTCTTC.

Ten or more counts support this clonotype. The CDR3 sequence: CSVAGTGSWSYTF. In DNA form, the CDR3 reads TGCAGCGTTGCCGGGACAGGGTCGTGGAGCTACACCTTC. This chain links TRBV29-1 with TRBJ1-2; 9 nucleotides align to TRBD1. The V and J ends lost 4 bases and 9 bases, in that order; junction bases with no gene match: 9. In germline, CDR1 is SQVTM, CDR2 ANQGSEA. CDR3 length equals 13 residues.

This clonotype was recorded at least ten times. J is TRBJ1-1 and V is TRBV3-1, with 7 bases matching TRBD1. The germline gives CDR1 LGHDT, CDR2 YNNKEL (reference sequence). After removal of 1 base from V and 0 bases from J, the junction contained 5 bases not matched to a gene. The CDR3 spans 16 residues. DNA for the CDR3: TGTGCCAGCAGCCAAGGAAGACAGGGCTTGAACACTGAAGCTTTCTTT. This encodes CASSQGRQGLNTEAFF.

This clonotype has ten or more counts. The rearrangement joins TRBV20-1 to TRBJ1-2; 8 bases line up with TRBD1. With 3 bases clipped from V and 8 bases from J, the junction kept 2 bases outside the gene matches. The CDR3 is 11 residues long. Germline CDR1 and CDR2: DFQATT and SNEGSKA (reference sequence). CDR3 nucleotide sequence: TGCAGTGCTAGTACAGGGGGAGGCTACACCTTC. It translates to CSASTGGGYTF.

J is TRBJ2-1 and V is TRBV6-2 or TRBV6-3, with D possibly matching TRBD2 (6 bases). V was trimmed by 4 bases and J by 8 bases, leaving 12 bases between them. This CDR3 comprises 13 residues. CDR1 and CDR2 from the germline V gene are MNHEY and SVGEGT. CDR3 sequence reads: CASSWLAFDEQFF. The CDR3, as DNA: TGTGCCAGCAGTTGGCTAGCGTTCGATGAGCAGTTCTTC.

In this sample, this clonotype turned up a few times. This chain connects TRBV6-5 to TRBJ1-1; the D gene is possibly TRBD1 (5 bases). Per germline, CDR1 MNHEY and CDR2 SVGAGI. V gave up 2 bases and J gave up 8 bases, with 18 bases separating them. The CDR3 contains 15 residues. The CDR3, as DNA: TGTGCCAGCAGTTACAGTCAGGGAGGAGGTACGGAAGCTTTCTTT. It encodes CASSYSQGGGTEAFF.

The table lists this clonotype with a few counts. This chain uses TRBV4-1 with TRBJ2-5; tentatively, D is TRBD2 (6 bases). Germline CDR1 reads MGHRA; CDR2 reads YSYEKL. Trimming removed 0 bases from V and 5 bases from J, with 13 bases in between. CDR3 length: 15 amino acids. The CDR3 sequence is CASSQDGASDETQYF. DNA for the CDR3: TGCGCCAGCAGCCAAGATGGGGCTAGCGACGAGACCCAGTACTTC.

This clonotype was observed at least ten times. This chain links TRBV28 with TRBJ2-7; no clear D gene. Trimming stripped 6 bases from V and 2 bases from J, with 11 bases between. The CDR3 runs to 13 residues. The germline CDR1 and CDR2 sequences are MDHEN and SYDVKM. The CDR3 region is CASSSTTTYEQYF. Here the CDR3 DNA reads TGTGCCAGCAGCTCAACGACAACCTACGAGCAGTACTTC.

In this sample, this clonotype turned up a few times. The chain recombines TRBV5-1 with TRBJ1-2; D uncertain. The CDR3 has 14 amino acids. Germline values: CDR1 SGHRS, CDR2 YFSETQ. V lost 0 bases and J lost 4, with 10 bases in between. The CDR3 nucleotides read TGCGCCAGCAGCTTGGACCAGGCTATCTATGGCTACACCTTC. This gives the protein CASSLDQAIYGYTF.

Of note for this clonotype: Its ends do not fully match the called genes, so a read error is possible. The CDR3 DNA sequence: TGTGCCAGCAGCTTAAGCAGGTCGAGCTCCTACAATGGGCAGTTCTTC. It translates to CASSLSRSSSYNGQFF. This rearrangement joins TRBV7-2 to TRBJ2-1; D uncertain. Germline-derived CDR1 and CDR2 are SGHTA and FQGNSA. This CDR3 is built from 16 residues.